This is a list of T cell receptor beta chains from one sample in a study of fetal regulatory T cell absence and autoimmunity. Sequenced by immunoSEQ multiplex PCR; TCRdb stores in-frame clones only, minus some. The table includes around 100,000 clones, 72% detected once. Sequencing input: pancreas tissue. Source of these receptors: a male donor with IPEX syndrome. Each CDR3 is given with its conserved first and last residue. D genes are given only for firm matches. Size is omitted from some rows. Given values are once, few, many or a class for expanded clones.

d_gene	abundance	v_gene	j_gene	CDR3aa	CDR3nt
TRBD1	NA	TRBV30	TRBJ2-6	CAWSLQGTVLHGANVLTF	TGTGCCTGGAGTCTACAGGGGACGGTACTACATGGGGCCAACGTCCTGACTTTC
NA	NA	TRBV7-2	TRBJ2-7	CASSLAGHYPLYHEQYF	TGTGCCAGCAGCTTAGCAGGGCACTACCCACTCTACCACGAGCAGTACTTC
NA	NA	TRBV13	TRBJ2-7	CASSLDSWQYF	TGTGCCAGCAGCTTGGACAGCTGGCAGTACTTC
NA	NA	TRBV4-3	TRBJ2-3	CASSLNGGPQDTQYF	TGCGCCAGCAGCCTTAACGGGGGGCCCCAAGATACGCAGTATTTT
NA	NA	TRBV19	TRBJ2-6	CASSGVIPRLSGANVLTF	TGTGCCAGTAGTGGAGTTATACCAAGACTCTCTGGGGCCAACGTCCTGACTTTC
NA	NA	TRBV6-1	TRBJ1-3	CASSEQGTSGNTIYF	TGTGCCAGCAGTGAACAGGGGACCTCTGGAAACACCATATATTTT
NA	NA	TRBV9	TRBJ1-1	CASSVGGSRGAFF	TGTGCCAGCAGCGTAGGGGGGAGCAGGGGCGCTTTCTTT
TRBD1	NA	TRBV27	TRBJ2-7	CASGIGTGRFSYEQYF	TGTGCCAGCGGGATAGGGACAGGGAGATTTTCCTACGAGCAGTACTTC
NA	NA	TRBV7-7	TRBJ2-3	CASSLGKADTQYF	TGTGCTAGCAGCTTAGGGAAAGCAGATACGCAGTATTTT
TRBD2	NA	TRBV6-6	TRBJ2-7	CASSYLAEPYEQYF	TGTGCCAGCAGTTATCTAGCGGAGCCTTACGAGCAGTACTTC
TRBD1	NA	TRBV6-6	TRBJ2-5	CASSYGQGYQETQYF	TGTGCCAGCAGTTACGGACAGGGGTACCAAGAGACCCAGTACTTC
NA	few	TRBV14	TRBJ2-2	CASRKGSLSTGELFF	TGTGCCAGCAGAAAGGGCAGTCTGTCCACCGGGGAGCTGTTTTTT
NA	few	TRBV6-5	TRBJ1-5	CASSTEGHF	TGTGCCAGCAGCACCGAAGGGCATTTT
NA	once	TRBV5-4	TRBJ2-1	CASSFRARDNEQFF	TGTGCCAGCAGTTTCCGGGCCCGAGACAATGAGCAGTTCTTC
TRBD1	few	TRBV27	TRBJ1-2	CASSFTGVEGYTF	TGTGCCAGCAGTTTTACAGGGGTCGAAGGCTACACCTTC
TRBD2	NA	TRBV10-2	TRBJ2-7	CASRTTSSYDEQYF	TGCGCCAGCAGGACGACTAGCTCCTACGACGAGCAGTACTTC
NA	NA	TRBV7-9	TRBJ2-3	CASSFMGDWGDTQYF	TGTGCCAGCAGCTTTATGGGGGATTGGGGAGATACGCAGTATTTT
NA	NA	TRBV4-3	TRBJ2-7	CASSQERGNQYEQYF	TGCGCCAGCAGCCAAGAAAGGGGGAACCAATACGAGCAGTACTTC
TRBD1	NA	TRBV18	TRBJ2-2	CASSHLFDRGPGELFF	TGTGCCAGCTCACACCTGTTCGACAGGGGGCCCGGGGAGCTGTTTTTT
TRBD1	NA	TRBV25-1	TRBJ2-7	CASSSPWTGKVYEQYF	TGTGCCAGCAGTTCCCCTTGGACAGGGAAAGTGTACGAGCAGTACTTC
TRBD2	NA	TRBV5-1	TRBJ2-1	CASSLAGSYNEQFF	TGCGCCAGCAGCTTAGCGGGATCCTACAATGAGCAGTTCTTC
TRBD1	NA	TRBV5-4	TRBJ2-7	CASSDGTAAYEQYF	TGTGCCAGCAGCGATGGGACAGCGGCCTACGAGCAGTACTTC
NA	NA	TRBV27	TRBJ1-4	CVRGRSEKLFF	TGTGTCAGGGGTAGGAGTGAAAAACTGTTTTTT
NA	NA	TRBV6-6	TRBJ2-3	CASSSYYTDTQYF	TGTGCCAGCAGTTCTTATTACACAGATACGCAGTATTTT
NA	NA	TRBV9	TRBJ2-2	CASSVEWWGAGTGELFF	TGTGCCAGCAGCGTAGAGTGGTGGGGGGCTGGAACCGGGGAGCTGTTTTTT
NA	NA	TRBV6-1	TRBJ1-1	CASSEVAGHTEAFF	TGTGCCAGCAGTGAAGTAGCAGGGCACACTGAAGCTTTCTTT
NA	NA	TRBV5-1	TRBJ2-7	CASERFPGEQYF	TGCGCCAGCGAGCGGTTTCCCGGCGAGCAGTACTTC
NA	NA	TRBV27	TRBJ2-6	CASSPRGSGANVLTF	TGTGCCAGCAGTCCTAGGGGGTCCGGGGCCAACGTCCTGACTTTC
NA	NA	TRBV6-1	TRBJ2-7	CASSEAPGLNYEQYF	TGTGCCAGCAGTGAAGCGCCGGGACTTAACTACGAGCAGTACTTC
NA	NA	TRBV7-3	TRBJ1-1	CASSFLQNMNTEAFF	TGTGCCAGCAGCTTTTTACAGAACATGAACACTGAAGCTTTCTTT
NA	NA	TRBV27	TRBJ1-2	CASRRQRWSGYTF	TGTGCCAGCAGACGACAGAGGTGGAGTGGCTACACCTTC
NA	NA	TRBV5-8	TRBJ1-4	CASRPRGGEKLFF	TGTGCCAGCAGGCCTAGGGGGGGCGAAAAACTGTTTTTT
TRBD1	NA	TRBV29-1	TRBJ1-2	CSVGLRDRAFNYGYTF	TGCAGCGTTGGACTAAGGGACAGGGCCTTTAACTATGGCTACACCTTC
NA	once	TRBV30	TRBJ1-6	CAWKVRAISSYNSPLHF	TGTGCCTGGAAGGTCAGGGCGATAAGCTCCTATAATTCACCCCTCCACTTT
NA	NA	TRBV6-1	TRBJ2-3	CASSVPRGTDTQYF	TGTGCCAGCAGTGTTCCCAGAGGAACAGATACGCAGTATTTT
TRBD1	once	TRBV5-6	TRBJ1-5	CASSFWTGEGNQPQHF	TGTGCCAGCAGCTTCTGGACAGGGGAGGGCAATCAGCCCCAGCATTTT
NA	NA	TRBV30	TRBJ1-6	CACHLSSYNSPLHF	TGTGCCTGCCATCTAAGCTCCTATAATTCACCCCTCCACTTT
TRBD1	NA	TRBV6-5	TRBJ2-7	CASSRDRGLGEQYF	TGTGCCAGCAGCCGCGACAGGGGGCTTGGAGAGCAGTACTTC
TRBD1	NA	TRBV12-5	TRBJ2-4	CASGLVLRTGGENGTKNIQYF	TGTGCTAGTGGTTTGGTACTGAGGACAGGGGGCGAGAACGGAACCAAAAACATTCAGTACTTC
NA	NA	TRBV19	TRBJ2-7	CASSIATGIDEQYF	TGTGCCAGTAGTATAGCAACAGGGATCGACGAGCAGTACTTC
NA	NA	TRBV5-1	TRBJ2-3	CASSLGQGRDTQYF	TGCGCCAGCAGCTTGGGCCAGGGGCGAGATACGCAGTATTTT
NA	NA	TRBV7-9	TRBJ1-4	CASSTYREANEKLFF	TGTGCCAGCAGCACCTACAGGGAGGCTAATGAAAAACTGTTTTTT
NA	NA	TRBV6-6	TRBJ1-4	CASSYSEGDEKLFF	TGTGCCAGCAGTTACTCGGAGGGAGATGAAAAACTGTTTTTT
TRBD2	NA	TRBV4-1	TRBJ2-1	CASSQGWDLAGGEQFF	TGCGCCAGCAGCCAAGGATGGGATCTAGCGGGAGGTGAGCAGTTCTTC
NA	few	TRBV9	TRBJ1-6	CASSVARTENSPLHF	TGTGCCAGCAGCGTAGCCCGGACAGAAAATTCACCCCTCCACTTT
NA	NA	TRBV11-2	TRBJ1-1	CASSFEKGNTEAFF	TGTGCCAGCAGCTTCGAGAAGGGTAACACTGAAGCTTTCTTT
NA	NA	TRBV7-6	TRBJ2-5	CASSFPSGFNFQETQYF	TGTGCCAGCAGCTTCCCGTCAGGGTTTAACTTTCAAGAGACCCAGTACTTC